This T cell receptor (beta chain) was identified during a study of OX40 agonist ivuxolimab in advanced cancers. About the study as a whole: Ivuxolimab was a fully human IgG2 agonistic monoclonal antibody targeting the costimulatory receptor OX40 (CD134). The paper reports the monotherapy dose-escalation portion (N = 52 patients) of the phase I ivuxolimab trial. Three dose-escalation patients achieved partial responses, one with hepatocellular carcinoma and two with cutaneous melanoma. Prior anti-PD-1, anti-PD-L1 or anti-CTLA-4 therapy was permitted, and about 40% of dose-escalation patients had received checkpoint inhibitors. Intravenous ivuxolimab was administered to patients every 2 weeks at six dose levels: 0.01, 0.1, 0.3, 1.5, 3 and 10 mg/kg. Of the approximately 53 patients in dose escalation, around 20 had hepatocellular carcinoma, roughly 15 had melanoma, 9 had renal cell carcinoma and 9 had head and neck cancer. The point of sequencing TCRbeta in the periphery was to test whether ivuxolimab changed TCR sequence diversity and drove clonal T-cell expansion. A male proportion of 82.7% and a mean age of roughly 58 years, ranging from 23 to 79, were recorded for the dose-escalation cohort.

The paper as a whole reports these results and caveats: In partial responders in the 0.1-3.0 mg/kg groups, normalized peripheral clonal expansion was found to be among the lowest, especially among CD8+ T cells. After ivuxolimab, more expanded clones were found on average in CD8+ T cells than in CD4+ T cells. Low levels of normalized T-cell clonal expansion were also shown by some nonresponding patients. At doses of 0.1 to 3.0 mg/kg, clonal expansion of both CD4+ and CD8+ blood T cells was observed from baseline to week 6. Which antigens the clonally expanded peripheral T cells were specific for was not determined.

Patients with a history of autoimmune disease or receiving systemic immunosuppression were excluded from the trial. Peripheral blood for TCR sequencing was collected from all dose cohorts at baseline, on cycle 4 day 1, and on cycle 7 day 1. The samples were taken from a phase I, first-in-human, multicenter, open-label dose-escalation trial of ivuxolimab. Adults with locally advanced or metastatic head and neck squamous cell, hepatocellular, melanoma or renal cell carcinoma were enrolled in the trial. Before TCR sequencing, CD4+ T cells and CD8+ T cells from peripheral blood were sorted into separate populations. Reading the germline V gene gives CDR1 SGHTA and CDR2 FQGNSA. A distance of 4 bases separates the germline ends of V and J, which lose 3 bases and 1 base respectively. The cysteine opens and the phenylalanine closes a CDR3 of 12 amino acids. Only CDR3 DNA is held: 36 bases, read in frame from base 1.

About this clone: No cognate antigen has been identified for it. Within one base of it there is no much larger clone, and no base qualities were kept.

To sequence the TCRbeta CDR3 region, genomic DNA was isolated from the sorted cells. The immunoSEQ Assay was used for sequencing of TCRbeta CDR3 regions. The table was pulled from immuneACCESS by TCRdb, which kept in-frame rearrangements only. Such tables lose some clones; where checked, under half of the loss comes from unresolved V genes, and the rest has no known cause. The sample data list 42,000 or so clones, and approximately 78% of these were observed just once. The ten top clones hold over 2.5% of the sample. The receptor chain draws on TRBV7-2 and TRBJ2-7, with no D gene named confidently. The sample in question was CD4+ or CD8+ T cells sorted from blood, obtained in a trial of the OX40 agonist ivuxolimab. The clonotype originates from an adult with an advanced solid tumor such as melanoma, head and neck, liver or kidney cancer. The CDR3 has the sequence CASSFSSYEQYF. DNA sequence: TGTGCCAGCAGCTTTTCTTCCTACGAGCAGTACTTC. The reference TRBV7-2 and TRBJ2-7 proteins fill in what lies around the CDR3, so the full variable domain reads GAGVSQSPSNKVTEKGKDVELRCDPISGHTALYWYRQSLGQGLEFLIYFQGNSAPDKSGLPSDRFSAERTGGSVSTLTIQRTQQEDSAVYLCASSFSSYEQYFGPGTRLTVT.